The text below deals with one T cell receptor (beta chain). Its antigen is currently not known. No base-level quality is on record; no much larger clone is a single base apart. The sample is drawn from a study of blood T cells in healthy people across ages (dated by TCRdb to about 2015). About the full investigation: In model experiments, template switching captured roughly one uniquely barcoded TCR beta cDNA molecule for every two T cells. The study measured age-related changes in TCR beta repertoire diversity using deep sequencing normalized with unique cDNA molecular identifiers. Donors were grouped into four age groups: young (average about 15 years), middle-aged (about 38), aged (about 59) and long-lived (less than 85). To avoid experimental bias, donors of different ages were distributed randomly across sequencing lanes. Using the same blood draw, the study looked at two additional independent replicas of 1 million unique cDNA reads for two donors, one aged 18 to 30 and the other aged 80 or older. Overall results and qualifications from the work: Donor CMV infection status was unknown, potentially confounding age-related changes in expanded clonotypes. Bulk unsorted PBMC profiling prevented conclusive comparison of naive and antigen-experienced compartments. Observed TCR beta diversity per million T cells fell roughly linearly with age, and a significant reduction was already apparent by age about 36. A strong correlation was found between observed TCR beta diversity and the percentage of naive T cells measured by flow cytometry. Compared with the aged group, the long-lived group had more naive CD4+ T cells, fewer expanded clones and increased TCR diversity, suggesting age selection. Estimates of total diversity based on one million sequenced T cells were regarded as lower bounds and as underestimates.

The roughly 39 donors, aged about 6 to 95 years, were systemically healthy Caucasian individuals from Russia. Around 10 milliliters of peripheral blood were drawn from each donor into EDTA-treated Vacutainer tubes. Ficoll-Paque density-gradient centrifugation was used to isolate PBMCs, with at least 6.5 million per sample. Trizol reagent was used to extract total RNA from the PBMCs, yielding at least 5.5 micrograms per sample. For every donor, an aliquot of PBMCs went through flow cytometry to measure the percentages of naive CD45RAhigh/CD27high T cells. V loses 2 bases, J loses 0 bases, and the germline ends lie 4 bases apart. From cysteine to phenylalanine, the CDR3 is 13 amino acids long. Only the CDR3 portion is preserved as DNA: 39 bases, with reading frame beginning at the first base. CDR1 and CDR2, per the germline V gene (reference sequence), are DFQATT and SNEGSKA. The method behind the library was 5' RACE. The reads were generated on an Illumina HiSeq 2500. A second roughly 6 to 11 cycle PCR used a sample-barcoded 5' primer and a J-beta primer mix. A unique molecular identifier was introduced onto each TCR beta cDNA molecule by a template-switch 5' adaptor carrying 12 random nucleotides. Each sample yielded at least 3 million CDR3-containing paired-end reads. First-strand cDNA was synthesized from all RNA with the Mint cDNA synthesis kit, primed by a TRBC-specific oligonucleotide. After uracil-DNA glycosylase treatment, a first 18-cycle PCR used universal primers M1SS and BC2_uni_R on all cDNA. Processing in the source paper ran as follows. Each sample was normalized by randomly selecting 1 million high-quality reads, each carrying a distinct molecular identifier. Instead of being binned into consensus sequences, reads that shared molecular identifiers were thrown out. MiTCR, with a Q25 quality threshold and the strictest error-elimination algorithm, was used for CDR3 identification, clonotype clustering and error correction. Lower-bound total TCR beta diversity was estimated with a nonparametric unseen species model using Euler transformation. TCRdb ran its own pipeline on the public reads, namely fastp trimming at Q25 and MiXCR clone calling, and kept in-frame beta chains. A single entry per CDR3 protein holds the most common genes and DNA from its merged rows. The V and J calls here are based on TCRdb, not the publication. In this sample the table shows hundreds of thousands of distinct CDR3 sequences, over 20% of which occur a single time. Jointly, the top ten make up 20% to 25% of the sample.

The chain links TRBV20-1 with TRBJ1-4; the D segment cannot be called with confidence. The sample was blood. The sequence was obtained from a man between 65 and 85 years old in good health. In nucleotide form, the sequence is TGCAGTGCTAGACGGTCAACTAATGAAAAACTGTTTTTT. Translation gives CSARRSTNEKLFF.